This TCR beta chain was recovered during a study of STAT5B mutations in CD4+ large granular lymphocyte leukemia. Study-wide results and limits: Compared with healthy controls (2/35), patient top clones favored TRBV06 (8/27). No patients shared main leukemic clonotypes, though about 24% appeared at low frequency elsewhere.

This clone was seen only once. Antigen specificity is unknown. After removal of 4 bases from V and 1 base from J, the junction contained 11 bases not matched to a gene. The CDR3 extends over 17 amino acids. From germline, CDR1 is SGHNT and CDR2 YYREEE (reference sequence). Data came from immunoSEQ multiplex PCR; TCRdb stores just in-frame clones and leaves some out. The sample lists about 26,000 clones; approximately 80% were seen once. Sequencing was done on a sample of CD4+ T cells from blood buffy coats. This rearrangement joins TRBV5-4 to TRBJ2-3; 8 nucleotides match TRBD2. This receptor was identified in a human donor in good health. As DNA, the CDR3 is TGTGCCAGCAGCCAGGGCGAGCGGGGGTCGGGCACAGATACGCAGTATTTT. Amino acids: CASSQGERGSGTDTQYF. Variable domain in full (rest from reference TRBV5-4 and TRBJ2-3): ETGVTQSPTHLIKTRGQQVTLRCSSQSGHNTVSWYQQALGQGPQFIFQYYREEENGRGNFPPRFSGLQFPNYSSELNVNALELDDSALYLCASSQGERGSGTDTQYFGPGTRLTVL.